The 9 T cell receptor beta chains presented below share a single source sample, sequenced in a study of blood T cell repertoires in COVID-19 (dated by TCRdb to between 2020 and 2021). Libraries were constructed by the immunoSEQ multiplex PCR assay. Entries here come from immuneACCESS through TCRdb and include only in-frame sequences with V and J called. Some clones fail to appear in such tables; in the studies checked, an unresolved V gene covers under half of the shortfall, and the cause of the remainder is unknown. This sample is represented by approximately 97,000 clones; roughly nine tenths of them were singletons. About 1.7% of the sample rests with the top ten. Sequenced material: peripheral blood. All receptors derive from a man in his fifties or sixties with acute or convalescent COVID-19.

V gene TRBV5-4 combines with J gene TRBJ1-1, with 9 bases aligning to TRBD1. This CDR3 comprises 17 residues. The J segment lost 0 bases and the V segment lost 4 bases, leaving 10 bases of the junction unmatched. From germline, CDR1 is SGHNT and CDR2 YYREEE (reference sequence). In DNA form, the CDR3 reads TGTGCCAGCAGCGCCGACAGGGGGGGCGGTATGAACACTGAAGCTTTCTTT. The encoded protein is CASSADRGGGMNTEAFF.

This clone occurred once. The chain carries TRBV6-5 and TRBJ1-1, with 8 nucleotides matching TRBD1. Losses at the gene ends were 6 bases for V and 4 bases for J; bases not matched to a gene: 4. Germline CDR1 reads MNHEY; CDR2 reads SVGAGI. CDR3 size: 13 residues. CDR3 amino acids: CASSATGATEAFF. The CDR3 DNA follows: TGTGCCAGCAGCGCGACAGGGGCCACTGAAGCTTTCTTT.

This chain links TRBV25-1 with TRBJ1-2, with 8 bases identical to TRBD1. The CDR3 contains 15 residues. V shed 6 bases, J shed 6 bases, and the junction held 12 bases outside the gene matches. From germline, CDR1 is MGHDK and CDR2 SYGVNS. This chain's CDR3 is CASSGTTGGLNGYTF. CDR3 DNA sequence: TGTGCCAGCAGCGGAACCACAGGGGGGCTTAATGGCTACACCTTC.

This clone was counted only a few times. V gene TRBV7-2 combines with J gene TRBJ1-6; D is possibly TRBD1 (5 bases). CDR1 is SGHTA and CDR2 is FQGNSA in the germline V gene. The CDR3 sequence is 14 residues long. The V end was cut by 4 bases, the J end by 7 bases, with 11 bases between. CDR3 sequence reads: CASSSGAGNSPLHF. CDR3 DNA: TGTGCCAGCAGCTCTGGGGCCGGGAATTCACCCCTCCACTTT.

V is TRBV7-9 and J is TRBJ2-3, with no clear D. V gave up 7 bases and J gave up 3 bases, with 8 bases separating them. This CDR3 region has 12 residues. The germline V gene has CDR1 SEHNR and CDR2 FQNEAQ (reference sequence). The CDR3 region has the DNA TGTGCCAGCACCGTAGCTACAGATACGCAGTATTTT. Protein: CASTVATDTQYF.

This clone was counted a few times. The chain joins TRBV10-3 to TRBJ1-2, with TRBD1 identical over 12 bases. CDR1 and CDR2 from the germline V gene are ENHRY and SYGVKD. This CDR3 is 16 amino acids long. V dropped 4 bases and J dropped 7; count of bases not matched to a gene: 10. Written as DNA, the CDR3 is TGTGCCATCAGTGCTCCATTGGGACAGGGGGCCTTTGGCTACACCTTC. Its translation: CAISAPLGQGAFGYTF.

The V gene is TRBV10-2, the J gene TRBJ2-7, with a possible D match to TRBD1 (6 bases). Between the trimmed V and J ends, which lost 0 bases and 4 bases, there was a span of 16 bases. Germline V gives CDR1 WSHSY, CDR2 SAAADI. CDR3 length: 16 amino acids. CDR3 sequence (DNA): TGCGCCAGCAGTGAGTCGAATTGGGGGCGCGAATACGAGCAGTACTTC. It codes for CASSESNWGREYEQYF.

The rearrangement uses TRBV6-5 and TRBJ1-2; 8 bases align to TRBD1. Germline values: CDR1 MNHEY, CDR2 SVGAGI. The CDR3 runs 14 residues. J was trimmed by 4 bases and V by 4 bases; bases with no gene match: 5. The CDR3 DNA follows: TGTGCCAGCAGTTCACGACAGGGGTTCTATGGCTACACCTTC. This sequence encodes CASSSRQGFYGYTF.

This rearrangement joins TRBV6-5 to TRBJ2-7; a weak D match, TRBD1 (6 bases). In germline, CDR1 is MNHEY, CDR2 SVGAGI. V was pared by 10 bases and J by 3 bases, with 16 bases between. This CDR3 region has 13 residues. CDR3 nucleotide sequence: TGTGCCACCTATAGGGGGTTCGGCTACGAGCAGTACTTC. Translation: CATYRGFGYEQYF.